The 14 T cell receptor beta chains in this list originate from one sample, sequenced in a study of control samples from healthy donors and cancer patients. Sequenced by immunoSEQ multiplex PCR; TCRdb stores in-frame clones only, minus some. The table lists about 140,000 clones, about 90% of them singletons, with under 9% in the top ten. Sequences were obtained from blood. All receptors derive from a young man in good health.

J is TRBJ1-5 and V is TRBV5-8, with D tentatively TRBD1 (5 bases). Trimming stripped 3 bases from V and 1 base from J, with 23 bases between. Germline CDR1 SGHTS, CDR2 YDEGEE. This CDR3 is built from 19 residues. CDR3 region: CASSSTRGRGMISNQPQHF. For the CDR3, the DNA is TGTGCCAGCAGCTCCACTAGGGGACGGGGGATGATAAGCAATCAGCCCCAGCATTTT.

DNA for the CDR3: TGTGCCTGGAGTGTGATTTCCTATGGCTACACCTTC. Its translation: CAWSVISYGYTF. The gene calls are TRBV30 and TRBJ1-2; D ambiguous. The V gene lost 0 bases and the J gene lost 4 bases, with 6 bases spanning the gap. The CDR3 extends over 12 amino acids. Germline V gives CDR1 GTSNPN, CDR2 SVGIG (reference sequence).

The chain joins TRBV7-3 to TRBJ2-7; 8 bases are shared with TRBD1. Germline-derived CDR1 and CDR2 are SGHTA and FQGTGA. The CDR3 loop spans 13 amino acids. Germline trimming cut 3 bases from V and 4 bases from J; bases unmatched to any gene: 2. CDR3 sequence reads: CASSLGQEYEQYF. The CDR3 region has the DNA TGTGCCAGCAGCTTGGGACAGGAGTACGAGCAGTACTTC.

The V and J genes are TRBV27 and TRBJ2-6; D is uncertain. The V and J ends lost 6 bases and 2 bases respectively, with 8 bases between them. Per germline, CDR1 MNHEY and CDR2 SMNVEV (reference sequence). The CDR3 runs to 14 residues. CDR3 in DNA: TGTGCCAGCAGCAATGGTCCTGGGGCCAACGTCCTGACTTTC. Residues: CASSNGPGANVLTF. The full variable domain, completed using reference TRBV27 and TRBJ2-6, is EAQVTQNPRYLITVTGKKLTVTCSQNMNHEYMSWYRQDPGLGLRQIYYSMNVEVTDKGDVPEGYKVSRKEKRNFPLILESPSPNQTSLYFCASSNGPGANVLTFGAGSRLTVL.

The genes are TRBV9 and TRBJ2-1, with 15 nucleotides matching TRBD2. J lost 8 bases, V lost 3 bases, and 6 bases had no gene match. CDR1 SGDLS and CDR2 YYNGEE come from the germline V gene. The CDR3 extends over 16 amino acids. The CDR3 sequence is CASSGTSGGAPHEQFF. Here the CDR3 DNA reads TGTGCCAGCAGCGGGACTAGCGGGGGGGCCCCGCATGAGCAGTTCTTC. Full variable domain (remainder filled in from reference TRBV9 and TRBJ2-1): DSGVTQTPKHLITATGQRVTLRCSPRSGDLSVYWYQQSLDQGLQFLIQYYNGEERAKGNILERFSAQQFPDLHSELNLSSLELGDSALYFCASSGTSGGAPHEQFFGPGTRLTVL.

This chain connects TRBV2 to TRBJ2-3; D remains ambiguous. CDR1 is SNHLY, CDR2 FYNNEI, per germline. The CDR3 covers 13 residues. V lost 2 bases and J 0 bases, leaving 3 bases between the germline ends. This chain's CDR3 is CASSEQSTDTQYF. The CDR3 nucleotides read TGTGCCAGCAGTGAACAGAGCACAGATACGCAGTATTTT. Full variable domain (outside the CDR3, taken from reference TRBV2 and TRBJ2-3): EPEVTQTPSHQVTQMGQEVILRCVPISNHLYFYWYRQILGQKVEFLVSFYNNEISEKSEIFDDQFSVERPDGSNFTLKIRSTKLEDSAMYFCASSEQSTDTQYFGPGTRLTVL.

The chain carries TRBV4-1 and TRBJ2-5, with TRBD2 identical over 11 bases. The V gene's germline CDR1 is MGHRA and CDR2 YSYEKL. V lost 0 bases to trimming and J lost 5 bases; unmatched junction nucleotides: 11. The CDR3 sequence is 18 residues long. CDR3 loop: CASSQEDSGGAFVETQYF. CDR3 DNA sequence: TGCGCCAGCAGCCAAGAGGATAGCGGGGGGGCATTTGTTGAGACCCAGTACTTC.

The rearrangement links TRBV5-1 to TRBJ1-1; 9 bases agree with TRBD1. The CDR3 runs 13 residues. In germline, CDR1 is SGHRS, CDR2 YFSETQ. After removal of 2 bases from V and 11 bases from J, the junction contained 7 bases not matched to a gene. Written as DNA, the CDR3 is TGCGCCAGCAGCTTCACAGGGGGCGCGTCTGCTTTCTTT. Its translation is CASSFTGGASAFF.

The DNA of the CDR3 is TGTGCCAGCAACCCGGACAGGGAGACCGGGGAGCTGTTTTTT. Translation gives CASNPDRETGELFF. The chain is built from TRBV11-1 and TRBJ2-2, with 8 bases lining up with TRBD1. This CDR3 comprises 14 residues. V was pared by 7 bases and J by 5 bases, with 6 bases of the junction left unmatched. Germline V CDR1 and CDR2: SGHAT, FQDESV (reference sequence). The full variable domain, rest sourced from reference TRBV11-1 and TRBJ2-2, is EAEVAQSPRYKITEKSQAVAFWCDPISGHATLYWYRQILGQGPELLVQFQDESVVDDSQLPKDRFSAERLKGVDSTLKIQPAELGDSAMYLCASNPDRETGELFFGEGSRLTVL.

The chain couples TRBV30 to TRBJ1-2, with a weak D call TRBD1 (5 bases). The V gene's germline CDR1 is GTSNPN and CDR2 SVGIG (reference sequence). Between the trimmed V and J ends, which lost 0 bases and 4 bases, there was a span of 6 bases. The CDR3 totals 12 residues. DNA for the CDR3: TGTGCCTGGAGTGTACAGGCCTATGGCTACACCTTC. Its translation: CAWSVQAYGYTF.

This clone was seen only once. This chain links TRBV10-3 with TRBJ2-3; the match to TRBD2 covers 7 bases. Per germline, CDR1 ENHRY and CDR2 SYGVKD. CDR3 length equals 15 residues. V was pared by 3 bases and J by 5 bases, with 8 bases of the junction left unmatched. As DNA, the CDR3 is TGTGCCATCAGTGATTGGCTAGCGGATCAAGATACGCAGTATTTT. Residues: CAISDWLADQDTQYF.

The chain couples TRBV4-2 to TRBJ1-5; D call uncertain. V gave up 0 bases and J gave up 4 bases, with 7 bases separating them. CDR1 LGHNA and CDR2 YNFKEQ come from the germline V gene. CDR3 length: 14 residues. The CDR3 protein is CASSQEVGNQPQHF. Here the CDR3 DNA reads TGTGCCAGCAGCCAAGAAGTGGGGAATCAGCCCCAGCATTTT.

The chain joins TRBV29-1 to TRBJ1-2; 10 positions match TRBD1. Losses at the gene ends were 0 bases for V and 2 bases for J; bases not matched to a gene: 15. The CDR3 sequence is 19 residues long. The germline gives CDR1 SQVTM, CDR2 ANQGSEA. The CDR3 loop reads CSVEDRGQGRRLPNYGYTF. CDR3 in DNA: TGCAGCGTTGAAGATCGGGGACAGGGGCGAAGGTTGCCAAACTATGGCTACACCTTC. The whole variable domain, filled in from reference TRBV29-1 and TRBJ1-2, reads SAVISQKPSRDICQRGTSLTIQCQVDSQVTMMFWYRQQPGQSLTLIATANQGSEATYESGFVIDKFPISRPNLTFSTLTVSNMSPEDSSIYLCSVEDRGQGRRLPNYGYTFGSGTRLTVV.

The gene calls are TRBV3-1 (or the pseudogene TRBV3-2) and TRBJ2-4; D tentatively reads TRBD1 or TRBD2 (5 bases each). The CDR3 covers 13 residues. The ends were cut back, 4 bases at V and 2 bases at J, with 6 bases in the middle. Germline CDR1 is LGHDT and CDR2 is YNNKEL (reference sequence). The CDR3 DNA follows: TGTGCCAGCAGCCCGGGGCCCAAAAACATTCAGTACTTC. It codes for CASSPGPKNIQYF.